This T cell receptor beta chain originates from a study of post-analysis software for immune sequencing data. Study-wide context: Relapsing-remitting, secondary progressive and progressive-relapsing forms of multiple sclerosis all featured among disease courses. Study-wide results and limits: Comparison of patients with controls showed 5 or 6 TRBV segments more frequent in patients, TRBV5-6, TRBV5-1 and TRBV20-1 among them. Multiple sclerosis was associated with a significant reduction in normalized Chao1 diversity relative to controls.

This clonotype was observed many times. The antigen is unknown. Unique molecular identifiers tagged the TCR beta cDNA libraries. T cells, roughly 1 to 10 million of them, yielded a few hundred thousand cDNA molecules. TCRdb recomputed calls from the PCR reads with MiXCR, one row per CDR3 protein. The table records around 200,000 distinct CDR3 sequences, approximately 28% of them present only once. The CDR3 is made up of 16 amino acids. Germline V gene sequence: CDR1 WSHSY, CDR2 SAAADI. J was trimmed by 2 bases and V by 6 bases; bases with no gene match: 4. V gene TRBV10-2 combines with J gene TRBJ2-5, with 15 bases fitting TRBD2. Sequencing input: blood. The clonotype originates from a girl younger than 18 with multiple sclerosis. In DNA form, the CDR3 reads TGCGCCAGCAGGGGACTAGCGGGAGGTTATCAAGAGACCCAGTACTTC. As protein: CASRGLAGGYQETQYF.